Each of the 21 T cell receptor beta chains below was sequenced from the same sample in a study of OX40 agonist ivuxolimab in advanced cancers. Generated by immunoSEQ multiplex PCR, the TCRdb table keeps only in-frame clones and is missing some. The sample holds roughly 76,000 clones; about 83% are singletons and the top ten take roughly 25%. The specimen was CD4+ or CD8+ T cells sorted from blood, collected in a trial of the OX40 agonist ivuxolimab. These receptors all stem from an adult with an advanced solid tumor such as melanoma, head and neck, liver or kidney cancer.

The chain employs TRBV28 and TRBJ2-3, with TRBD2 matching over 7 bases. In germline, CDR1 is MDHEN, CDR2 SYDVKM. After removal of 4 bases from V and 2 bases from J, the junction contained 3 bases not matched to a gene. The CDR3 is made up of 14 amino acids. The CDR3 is CASSSAGVTDTQYF. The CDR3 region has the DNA TGTGCCAGCAGTTCTGCGGGGGTCACAGATACGCAGTATTTT.

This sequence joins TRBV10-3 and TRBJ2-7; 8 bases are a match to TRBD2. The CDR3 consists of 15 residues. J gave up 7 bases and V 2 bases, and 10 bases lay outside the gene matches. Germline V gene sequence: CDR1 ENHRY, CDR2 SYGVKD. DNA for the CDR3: TGTGCCATCAGTGAGGGGCGGGGGGCGGCCCGGGAGCAGTACTTC. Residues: CAISEGRGAAREQYF.

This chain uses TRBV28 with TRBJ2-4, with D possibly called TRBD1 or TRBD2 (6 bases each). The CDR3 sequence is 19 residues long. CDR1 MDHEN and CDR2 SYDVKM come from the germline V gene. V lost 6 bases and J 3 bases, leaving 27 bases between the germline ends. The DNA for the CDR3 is TGTGCCAGCAGCCCCTGGGGGGCCGGTCAGGGCGATGACAAAAACATTCAGTACTTC. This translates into CASSPWGAGQGDDKNIQYF.

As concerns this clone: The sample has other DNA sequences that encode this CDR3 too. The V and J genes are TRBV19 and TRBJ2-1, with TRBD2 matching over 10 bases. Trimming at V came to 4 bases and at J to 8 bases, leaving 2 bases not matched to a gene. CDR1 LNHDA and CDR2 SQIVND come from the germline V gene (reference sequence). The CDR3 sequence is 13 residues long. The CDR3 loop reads CASSKREGDEQFF. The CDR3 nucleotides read TGTGCCAGTAGTAAGCGGGAGGGCGATGAGCAGTTCTTC.

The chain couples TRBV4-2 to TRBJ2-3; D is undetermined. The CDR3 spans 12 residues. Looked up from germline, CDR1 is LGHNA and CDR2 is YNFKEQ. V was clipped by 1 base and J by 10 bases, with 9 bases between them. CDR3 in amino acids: CASSQGAAAQYF. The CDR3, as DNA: TGTGCCAGCAGCCAAGGTGCGGCAGCGCAGTATTTT.

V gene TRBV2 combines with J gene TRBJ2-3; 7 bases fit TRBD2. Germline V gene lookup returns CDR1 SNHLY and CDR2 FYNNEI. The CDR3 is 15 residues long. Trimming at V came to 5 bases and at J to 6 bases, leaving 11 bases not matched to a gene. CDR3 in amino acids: CASSPLAGAADTQYF. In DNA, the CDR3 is TGTGCCAGCAGTCCCCTGGCGGGAGCGGCGGATACGCAGTATTTT.

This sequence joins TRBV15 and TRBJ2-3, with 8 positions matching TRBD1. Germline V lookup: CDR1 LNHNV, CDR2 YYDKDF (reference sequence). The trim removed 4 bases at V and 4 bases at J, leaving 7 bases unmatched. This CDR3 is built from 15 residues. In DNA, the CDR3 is TGTGCCACCAGCAAAGACAGGGGTCCGGCAGATACGCAGTATTTT. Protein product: CATSKDRGPADTQYF.

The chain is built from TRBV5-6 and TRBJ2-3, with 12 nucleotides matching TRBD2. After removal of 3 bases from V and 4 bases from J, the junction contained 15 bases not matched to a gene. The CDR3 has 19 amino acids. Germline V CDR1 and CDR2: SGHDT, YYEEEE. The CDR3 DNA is TGTGCCAGCAGCTGGACAAAGACTAGCGGGAGTGTAGTGGCAGATACGCAGTATTTT. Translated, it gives CASSWTKTSGSVVADTQYF. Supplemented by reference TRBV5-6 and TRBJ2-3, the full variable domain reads DAGVTQSPTHLIKTRGQQVTLRCSPKSGHDTVSWYQQALGQGPQFIFQYYEEEERQRGNFPDRFSGHQFPNYSSELNVNALLLGDSALYLCASSWTKTSGSVVADTQYFGPGTRLTVL.

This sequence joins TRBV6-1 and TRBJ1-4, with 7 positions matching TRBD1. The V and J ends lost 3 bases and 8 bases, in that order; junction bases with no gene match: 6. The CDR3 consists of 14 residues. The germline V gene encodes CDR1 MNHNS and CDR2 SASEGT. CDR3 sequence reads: CASSDNRGREKLFF. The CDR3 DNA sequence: TGTGCCAGCAGTGATAACAGGGGCCGGGAAAAACTGTTTTTT.

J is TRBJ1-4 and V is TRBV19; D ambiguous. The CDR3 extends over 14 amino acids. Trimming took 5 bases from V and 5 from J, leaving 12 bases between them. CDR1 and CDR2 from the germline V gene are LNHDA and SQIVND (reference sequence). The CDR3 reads CASSSYDLNEKLFF. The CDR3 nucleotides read TGTGCCAGTAGTTCCTACGATCTGAATGAAAAACTGTTTTTT.

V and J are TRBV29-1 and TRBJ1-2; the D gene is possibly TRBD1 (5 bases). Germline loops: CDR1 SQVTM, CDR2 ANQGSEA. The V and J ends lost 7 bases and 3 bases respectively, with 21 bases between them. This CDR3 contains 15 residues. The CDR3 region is CSALSGGLGDYGYTF. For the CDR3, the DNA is TGCAGCGCACTGAGCGGAGGTCTGGGGGACTATGGCTACACCTTC.

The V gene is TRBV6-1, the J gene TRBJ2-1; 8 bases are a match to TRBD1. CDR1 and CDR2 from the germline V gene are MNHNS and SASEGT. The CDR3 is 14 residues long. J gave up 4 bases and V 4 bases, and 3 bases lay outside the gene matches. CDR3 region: CASSGGQGYNEQFF. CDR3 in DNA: TGTGCCAGCAGTGGAGGACAGGGTTACAATGAGCAGTTCTTC.

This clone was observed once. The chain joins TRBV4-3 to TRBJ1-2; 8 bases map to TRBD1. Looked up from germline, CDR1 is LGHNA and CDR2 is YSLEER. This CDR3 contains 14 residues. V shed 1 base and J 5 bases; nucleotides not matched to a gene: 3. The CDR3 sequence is CASSQAGTGYGYTF. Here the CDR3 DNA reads TGCGCCAGCAGCCAAGCCGGGACAGGATATGGCTACACCTTC.

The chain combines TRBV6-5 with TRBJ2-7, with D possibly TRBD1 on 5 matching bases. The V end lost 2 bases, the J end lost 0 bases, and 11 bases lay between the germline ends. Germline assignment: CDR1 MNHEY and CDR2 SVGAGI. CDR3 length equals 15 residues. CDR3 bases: TGTGCCAGCAGTTACGGGGCGGCCTCCTCCTACGAGCAGTACTTC. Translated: CASSYGAASSYEQYF.

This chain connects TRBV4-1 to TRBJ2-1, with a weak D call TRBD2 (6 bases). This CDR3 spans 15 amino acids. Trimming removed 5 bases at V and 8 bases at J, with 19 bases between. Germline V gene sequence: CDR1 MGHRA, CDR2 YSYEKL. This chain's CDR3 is CASSSRERVGDEQFF. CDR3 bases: TGCGCCAGCAGCTCCCGGGAGCGGGTTGGGGATGAGCAGTTCTTC.

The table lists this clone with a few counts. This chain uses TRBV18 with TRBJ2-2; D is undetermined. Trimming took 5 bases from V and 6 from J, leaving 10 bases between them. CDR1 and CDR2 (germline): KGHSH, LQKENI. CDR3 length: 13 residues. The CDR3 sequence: CASSNSGPGELFF. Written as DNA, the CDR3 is TGTGCCAGCTCAAACTCCGGGCCCGGGGAGCTGTTTTTT.

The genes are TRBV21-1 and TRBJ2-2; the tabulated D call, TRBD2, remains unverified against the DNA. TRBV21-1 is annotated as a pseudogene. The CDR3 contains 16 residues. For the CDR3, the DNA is TGTGCCAGCAGCAAACGAGGTAGCGGCTACACCGGGGAGCTGTTTTTT. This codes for CASSKRGSGYTGELFF.

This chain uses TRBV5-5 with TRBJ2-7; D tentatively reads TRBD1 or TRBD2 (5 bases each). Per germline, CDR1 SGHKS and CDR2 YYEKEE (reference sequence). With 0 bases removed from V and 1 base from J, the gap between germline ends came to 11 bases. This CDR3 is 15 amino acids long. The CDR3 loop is CASSLGDGYSYEQYF. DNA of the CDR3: TGTGCCAGCAGCTTGGGGGACGGATATTCCTACGAGCAGTACTTC.

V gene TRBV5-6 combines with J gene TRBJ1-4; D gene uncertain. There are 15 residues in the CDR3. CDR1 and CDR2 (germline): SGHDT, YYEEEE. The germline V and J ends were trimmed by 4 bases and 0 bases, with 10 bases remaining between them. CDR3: CASSRGSTTNEKLFF. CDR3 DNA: TGTGCCAGCAGCCGTGGGTCCACAACTAATGAAAAACTGTTTTTT.

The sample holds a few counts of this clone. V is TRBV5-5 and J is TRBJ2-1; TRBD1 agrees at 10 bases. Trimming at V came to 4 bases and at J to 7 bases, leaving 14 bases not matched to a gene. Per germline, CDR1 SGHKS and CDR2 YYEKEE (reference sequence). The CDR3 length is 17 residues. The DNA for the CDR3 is TGTGCCAGCAGCCTATTGTACCGGGACAGGGGTAATAATGAGCAGTTCTTC. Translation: CASSLLYRDRGNNEQFF.

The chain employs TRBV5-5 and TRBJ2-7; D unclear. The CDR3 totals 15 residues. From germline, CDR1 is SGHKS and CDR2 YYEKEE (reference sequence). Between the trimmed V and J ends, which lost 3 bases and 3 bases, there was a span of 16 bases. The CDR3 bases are TGTGCCAGCAGCTACGACCAGACCTGGTTCTACGAGCAGTACTTC. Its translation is CASSYDQTWFYEQYF.